The next 2 T cell receptor beta chains were all read from a single sample in a study of T cell changes during pregnancy in multiple sclerosis. The table came from immunoSEQ multiplex PCR; TCRdb's copy has only in-frame clones and leaves some out. Among tens of thousands of clones listed, roughly 90% were seen once. Sequenced here: peripheral blood, sampled in the first trimester of pregnancy. These receptors were obtained from a female donor with multiple sclerosis, enrolled in a pregnancy study.

The rearrangement uses TRBV9 and TRBJ2-3, with TRBD2 matching 8 bases. Germline CDR1 SGDLS, CDR2 YYNGEE. The J segment lost 6 bases and the V segment lost 0 bases, leaving 6 bases of the junction unmatched. This CDR3 region has 15 residues. The CDR3 reads CASSVEPGRGDTQYF. CDR3 in DNA: TGTGCCAGCAGCGTAGAACCCGGGAGGGGGGATACGCAGTATTTT. The full variable domain, rest sourced from reference TRBV9 and TRBJ2-3, is DSGVTQTPKHLITATGQRVTLRCSPRSGDLSVYWYQQSLDQGLQFLIQYYNGEERAKGNILERFSAQQFPDLHSELNLSSLELGDSALYFCASSVEPGRGDTQYFGPGTRLTVL.

The chain combines TRBV21-1 with TRBJ2-1; the D call TRBD2 from the table was never checked on the DNA. TRBV21-1 is a known pseudogene. This CDR3 spans 16 amino acids. CDR3 region: CASSKIIAGGPDEQFF. The CDR3 bases are TGTGCCAGCAGCAAAATAATAGCGGGAGGACCTGATGAGCAGTTCTTC.